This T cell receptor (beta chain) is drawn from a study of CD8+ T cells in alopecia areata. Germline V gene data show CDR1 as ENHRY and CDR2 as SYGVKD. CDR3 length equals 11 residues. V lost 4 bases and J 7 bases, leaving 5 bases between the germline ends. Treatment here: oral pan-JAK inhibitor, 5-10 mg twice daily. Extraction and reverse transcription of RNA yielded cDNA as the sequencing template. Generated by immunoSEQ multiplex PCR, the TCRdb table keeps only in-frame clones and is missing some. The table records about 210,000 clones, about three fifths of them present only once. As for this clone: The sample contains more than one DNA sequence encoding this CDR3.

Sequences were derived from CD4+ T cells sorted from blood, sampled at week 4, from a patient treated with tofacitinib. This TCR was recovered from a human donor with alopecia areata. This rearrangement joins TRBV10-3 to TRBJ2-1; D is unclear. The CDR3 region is CAISVGNEQFF. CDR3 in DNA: TGTGCCATCAGTGTAGGTAATGAGCAGTTCTTC.